The entry below gives a single TCR beta chain sequence along with its context. Its matching antigen is unknown. This sample stems from a study of cytomegalovirus exposure and HLA in healthy donors. Whole-study findings and limits: It was reported in a later analysis that an Asian-associated ancestry cluster showed fewer N-insertions than the approximately 670-donor mean. As a later analysis revealed, most CMV-associated TCR beta chains appeared HLA-restricted. Presence/absence analyses assumed roughly uniform sequencing depth across donors, which may not hold.

The PCR employed 60 Vbeta primers together with 13 Jbeta primers. TCRdb's table, derived via immunoSEQ multiplex PCR, lists solely in-frame clones and lacks some. The sample totals about 190,000 clones. Germline CDR1 and CDR2: SGDLS and YYNGEE. V was trimmed by 9 bases and J by 4 bases, leaving 16 bases between them. The CDR3 consists of 13 residues. This receptor was obtained from a young woman in good health and CMV-seropositive. Source material: PBMCs. The V call is TRBV9, the J call TRBJ2-5; D might be TRBD2 (7 bases). CDR3 sequence (DNA): TGTGCCAAAGGGAGGGGCAGGGGAGAGACCCAGTACTTC. As protein: CAKGRGRGETQYF.